The entry below gives a single T cell receptor (beta chain) sequence along with its context. Its matching antigen is unknown. The data are from a study of shared clonotypes between healthy human individuals. Trimming pared 2 bases from V and 7 bases from J, leaving 11 bases between. The CDR3 loop spans 13 amino acids. Germline-derived CDR1 and CDR2 are MNHEY and SVGAGI. Study results and caveats: Larger estimated richness was generally recorded for naive subsets relative to memory subsets. Tissues were not sampled, only blood, and their repertoires likely differ.

Naive CD8 cells were CD45RO-negative, positively selected for CCR7, excluding terminally differentiated effector memory CD45RA+ cells. Using immunoSEQ multiplex PCR, the repertoire was profiled, and TCRdb retains in-frame clones only, with some absent. This sample has millions of clones; approximately 94% occur once, and the top ten carry roughly 1.7%. Sequenced input: naive CD8+ T cells from PBMCs. The receptor comes from a young man in good health. Some clones in this sample may be carry-over from other donors' samples. J is TRBJ1-1 and V is TRBV6-5, with a possible D match to TRBD1 (6 bases). CDR3 nucleotide sequence: TGTGCCAGCAGTTACGTGGACAGATTTGAAGCTTTCTTT. Protein sequence: CASSYVDRFEAFF.